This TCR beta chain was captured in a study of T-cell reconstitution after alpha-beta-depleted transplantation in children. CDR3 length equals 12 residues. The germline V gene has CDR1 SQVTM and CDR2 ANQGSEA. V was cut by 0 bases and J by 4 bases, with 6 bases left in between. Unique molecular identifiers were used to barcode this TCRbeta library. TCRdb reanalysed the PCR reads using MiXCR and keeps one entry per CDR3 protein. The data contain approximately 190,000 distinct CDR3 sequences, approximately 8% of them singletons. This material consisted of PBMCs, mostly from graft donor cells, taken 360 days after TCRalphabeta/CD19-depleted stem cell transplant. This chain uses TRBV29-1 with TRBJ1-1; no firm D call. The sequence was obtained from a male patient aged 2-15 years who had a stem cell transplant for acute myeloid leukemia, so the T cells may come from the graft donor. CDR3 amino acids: CSVEDLSTEAFF. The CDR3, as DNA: TGCAGCGTTGAAGATCTGAGCACTGAAGCTTTCTTT.